This T cell receptor beta chain is from a study of blood T cell repertoires in COVID-19. Repertoires were generated with immunoSEQ multiplex PCR, while TCRdb's copy carries only in-frame clones and drops some. This sample has 73,000 or so clones, with just over 85% found just once. CDR1 and CDR2 (germline): SGHTA, FQGNSA. Trimming cost V 4 bases and J 4 bases, with 4 bases left between them. The CDR3 covers 11 residues. The chain joins TRBV7-2 to TRBJ2-5, with D unclear. Sequenced input: peripheral blood. The origin of this receptor is a man younger than 40 with acute or convalescent COVID-19. CDR3 bases: TGTGCCAGCAGCTCCCGAGAGACCCAGTACTTC. It codes for CASSSRETQYF.